A selection of T cell receptor beta chains follows, all from one sample in a study of T cells in tuberculosis. The table came from immunoSEQ multiplex PCR; TCRdb's copy has only in-frame clones and leaves some out. Among some 90,000 clones, approximately 90% were seen once, and the ten largest hold around 1.8%. The sample consisted of CD1b-GMM tetramer-negative cells sorted from PBMCs. These receptors all stem from an adult woman with latent tuberculosis. The CDR3 runs from the conserved cysteine through the conserved F or W. A D gene is named only where the DNA matches it firmly. Size values are once, few and many counts, or a class for expanded clones, and some rows have none.

>TRBJ1-2|TRBV6-5|.|once
CASRLKIHYGYTF
TGTGCCAGCAGGCTAAAAATCCACTATGGCTACACCTTC
>TRBJ1-3|TRBV2|.|.
CASSTASGNTIYF
TGTGCCAGCAGCACTGCCTCTGGAAACACCATATATTTT
>TRBJ2-3|TRBV4-1|.|.
CASSQQPAGPSTDTQYF
TGCGCCAGCAGCCAGCAACCGGCAGGGCCGAGCACAGATACGCAGTATTTT
>TRBJ2-3|TRBV5-1|TRBD2|.
CASSSDSGGGGDTQYF
TGCGCCAGCAGCTCCGACAGCGGGGGAGGGGGGGATACGCAGTATTTT
>TRBJ1-1|TRBV6-5|.|.
CASSENIAATEAFF
TGTGCCAGCAGTGAAAATATCGCGGCCACTGAAGCTTTCTTT
>TRBJ2-2|TRBV6-1|TRBD1|.
CASSARTGPGELFF
TGTGCCAGCAGCGCTAGGACAGGCCCCGGGGAGCTGTTTTTT
>TRBJ2-7|TRBV9|TRBD2|few
CASSGSGGSYEQYF
TGTGCCAGCAGCGGTAGCGGGGGCTCCTACGAGCAGTACTTC
>TRBJ2-3|TRBV5-1|TRBD2|.
CASSLAGRLAGADTQYF
TGCGCCAGCAGCTTGGCCGGGAGGCTAGCTGGGGCAGATACGCAGTATTTT
>TRBJ1-2|TRBV7-9|.|once
CASTLGAGYGYTF
TGTGCCAGCACCCTGGGGGCTGGCTATGGCTACACCTTC
>TRBJ1-1|TRBV2|TRBD1|.
CATRQGIGMNTEAFF
TGTGCCACACGACAGGGCATAGGGATGAACACTGAAGCTTTCTTT
>TRBJ2-5|TRBV28|TRBD2|.
CASSPLAGAMYQETQYF
TGTGCCAGCAGCCCTCTAGCGGGGGCTATGTACCAAGAGACCCAGTACTTC
>TRBJ1-4|TRBV28|TRBD1|.
CASSLQGSYEKLFF
TGTGCCAGCAGCCTACAGGGGAGTTATGAAAAACTGTTTTTT
>TRBJ2-2|TRBV5-4|.|.
CASSFQQGYTGELFF
TGTGCCAGCAGCTTTCAGCAGGGGTACACCGGGGAGCTGTTTTTT
>TRBJ1-5|TRBV15|TRBD1|.
CATSKDRVDNQPQHF
TGTGCCACCAGCAAGGACAGGGTGGATAATCAGCCCCAGCATTTT
>TRBJ1-2|TRBV5-6|.|.
CATRSGMGYGYTF
TGTGCCACTCGTTCAGGAATGGGCTATGGCTACACCTTC
>TRBJ1-2|TRBV5-6|.|once
CASTLGVSYGYTF
TGTGCCAGCACCTTGGGAGTCTCCTATGGCTACACCTTC
>TRBJ2-5|TRBV13|TRBD2|.
CASSLLRGDKETQYF
TGTGCCAGCAGCTTATTACGGGGGGATAAAGAGACCCAGTACTTC
>TRBJ2-3|TRBV27|.|.
CASSIGPSTDTQYF
TGTGCCAGCAGTATCGGTCCTAGCACAGATACGCAGTATTTT
>TRBJ2-2|TRBV5-1|.|.
CASSLDTGRTGELFF
TGCGCCAGCAGCTTGGATACAGGGCGCACCGGGGAGCTGTTTTTT
>TRBJ1-6|TRBV6-1|.|.
CASSEPTMLRPGDDSPLHF
TGTGCCAGCAGTGAACCCACCATGCTCCGTCCGGGGGATGATTCACCCCTCCACTTT
>TRBJ2-5|TRBV6-1|TRBD2|.
CASSELRTSGVQETQYF
TGTGCCAGCAGTGAACTTCGGACTAGCGGAGTCCAAGAGACCCAGTACTTC
>TRBJ2-1|TRBV10-3|TRBD1|.
CAISPTGDEGNEQFF
TGTGCCATCAGTCCGACAGGGGATGAGGGCAATGAGCAGTTCTTC
>TRBJ1-2|TRBV19|.|.
CASRRRRDYGYTF
TGTGCCAGTAGGAGGCGGAGGGACTATGGCTACACCTTC
>TRBJ2-7|TRBV2|TRBD1|.
CASRPGQNYEQYF
TGTGCCAGCAGGCCGGGACAGAACTACGAGCAGTACTTC
>TRBJ2-3|TRBV11-1|TRBD2|once
CASSRQTSGVGTDTQYF
TGTGCCAGCAGCCGACAGACTAGCGGGGTAGGAACAGATACGCAGTATTTT
>TRBJ2-5|TRBV9|.|.
CASSVGPDQETQYF
TGTGCCAGCAGCGTAGGTCCAGACCAAGAGACCCAGTACTTC
>TRBJ2-4|TRBV19|.|.
CASSWGPNGAKNIQYF
TGTGCCAGTAGTTGGGGGCCAAATGGGGCCAAAAACATTCAGTACTTC
>TRBJ1-1|TRBV2|.|.
CASSDPGGTEAFF
TGTGCCAGCAGCGATCCCGGGGGCACTGAAGCTTTCTTT
>TRBJ1-2|TRBV5-1|.|.
CASSPTRGQGSNRGYTF
TGCGCCAGCAGCCCAACTCGGGGACAAGGGTCGAATCGTGGCTACACCTTC
>TRBJ2-3|TRBV5-1|.|.
CASSLKGAQGISTDTQYF
TGCGCCAGCAGCTTGAAAGGGGCCCAAGGGATTAGCACAGATACGCAGTATTTT
>TRBJ2-1|TRBV4-2|TRBD2|.
CASSQASGGSYNEQFF
TGTGCCAGCAGCCAGGCTAGCGGGGGGTCCTACAATGAGCAGTTCTTC
>TRBJ2-3|TRBV4-2|TRBD2|.
CASSRQTSGLTDTQYF
TGTGCCAGCAGCCGGCAGACTAGCGGGTTAACAGATACGCAGTATTTT
>TRBJ2-5|TRBV9|TRBD2|once
CASSPALAGGYQETQYF
TGTGCCAGCAGCCCGGCGCTAGCGGGGGGGTACCAAGAGACCCAGTACTTC
>TRBJ2-1|TRBV27|TRBD2|.
CASSHPLAGAYNEQFF
TGTGCCAGCAGCCACCCGCTAGCGGGGGCCTACAATGAGCAGTTCTTC
>TRBJ2-7|TRBV4-1|.|.
CASSQASGLNYEQYF
TGCGCCAGCAGCCAAGCCTCGGGACTCAACTACGAGCAGTACTTC
>TRBJ1-2|TRBV6-5|.|once
CASSLGSPYGYTF
TGTGCCAGCAGTTTGGGCAGCCCCTATGGCTACACCTTC
>TRBJ2-3|TRBV6-1|.|.
CASRPLADTQYF
TGTGCCAGCAGACCACTGGCAGATACGCAGTATTTT
>TRBJ1-6|TRBV2|.|.
CASGGGGSLHF
TGTGCCAGCGGTGGGGGGGGGTCCCTCCACTTT
>TRBJ1-6|TRBV4-1|.|once
CASSQEGQRYNSPLHF
TGCGCCAGCAGCCAAGAAGGACAACGATATAATTCACCCCTCCACTTT
>TRBJ2-3|TRBV30|.|once
CAWSVGPDTQYF
TGTGCCTGGAGTGTTGGGCCCGATACGCAGTATTTT
>TRBJ2-7|TRBV6-1|TRBD2|.
CASSEGWGGVNSYEQYF
TGTGCCAGCAGTGAAGGCTGGGGGGGGGTCAACTCCTACGAGCAGTACTTC
>TRBJ2-3|TRBV9|TRBD2|.
CASSGPTSGGNHGDTQYF
TGTGCCAGCAGCGGTCCAACTAGCGGGGGGAACCATGGGGATACGCAGTATTTT
>TRBJ2-7|TRBV6-6|TRBD1|.
CASSYSLDRVGNEQYF
TGTGCCAGCAGTTACTCGTTGGACAGGGTTGGAAACGAGCAGTACTTC
>TRBJ1-2|TRBV6-6|TRBD1|.
CATGTGGNGYTF
TGTGCCACCGGGACAGGGGGCAATGGCTACACCTTC
>TRBJ2-5|TRBV15|.|.
CATSRGRGKTQETQYF
TGTGCCACCAGCAGAGGAAGGGGTAAGACACAAGAGACCCAGTACTTC
>TRBJ2-3|TRBV12-5|.|.
CASGLGTRASTDTQYF
TGTGCTAGTGGTTTGGGGACCAGGGCTAGCACAGATACGCAGTATTTT
>TRBJ2-1|TRBV6-4|TRBD2|.
CASSARAGEDNNEQFF
TGTGCCAGCAGTGCGCGGGCGGGGGAGGACAACAATGAGCAGTTCTTC
>TRBJ2-5|TRBV5-1|.|.
CASTLAGRTQETQYF
TGCGCCAGCACACTGGCGGGGAGAACTCAAGAGACCCAGTACTTC
>TRBJ1-2|TRBV29-1|.|.
CSVEDGGPNYGYTF
TGCAGCGTTGAAGATGGAGGGCCTAACTATGGCTACACCTTC
>TRBJ1-1|TRBV5-1|TRBD1|.
CASSPTGVYTEAFF
TGCGCCAGCAGCCCCACAGGGGTCTACACTGAAGCTTTCTTT
>TRBJ1-6|TRBV19|.|.
CASSIRGGNSPLHF
TGTGCCAGTAGTATAAGAGGAGGTAATTCACCCCTCCACTTT
>TRBJ2-3|TRBV28|TRBD1|.
CASSFAHRGPDTQYF
TGTGCCAGCAGTTTCGCGCACAGGGGCCCAGATACGCAGTATTTT
>TRBJ2-2|TRBV19|.|.
CASFTTSIPGELFF
TGTGCCAGTTTCACGACTAGTATTCCCGGGGAGCTGTTTTTT
>TRBJ2-1|TRBV6-1|TRBD2|.
CASSEAELAGAFYNEQFF
TGTGCCAGCAGTGAAGCAGAACTAGCGGGGGCATTCTACAATGAGCAGTTCTTC
>TRBJ2-3|TRBV20-1|TRBD2|.
CSAGTTDTQYF
TGCAGTGCCGGGACTACCGATACGCAGTATTTT
>TRBJ1-1|TRBV2|TRBD1|.
CASRQGQMNTEAFF
TGTGCCAGCAGACAGGGACAGATGAACACTGAAGCTTTCTTT
>TRBJ1-5|TRBV4-1|.|.
CASSFSSNQPQHF
TGCGCCAGCAGTTTCAGTAGCAATCAGCCCCAGCATTTT
>TRBJ1-4|TRBV5-4|.|.
CASSLDWGPNEKLFF
TGTGCCAGCAGCTTGGACTGGGGCCCTAATGAAAAACTGTTTTTT
>TRBJ1-2|TRBV29-1|TRBD1|once
CSVYGDRAYGYTF
TGCAGCGTTTATGGGGACAGGGCCTATGGCTACACCTTC